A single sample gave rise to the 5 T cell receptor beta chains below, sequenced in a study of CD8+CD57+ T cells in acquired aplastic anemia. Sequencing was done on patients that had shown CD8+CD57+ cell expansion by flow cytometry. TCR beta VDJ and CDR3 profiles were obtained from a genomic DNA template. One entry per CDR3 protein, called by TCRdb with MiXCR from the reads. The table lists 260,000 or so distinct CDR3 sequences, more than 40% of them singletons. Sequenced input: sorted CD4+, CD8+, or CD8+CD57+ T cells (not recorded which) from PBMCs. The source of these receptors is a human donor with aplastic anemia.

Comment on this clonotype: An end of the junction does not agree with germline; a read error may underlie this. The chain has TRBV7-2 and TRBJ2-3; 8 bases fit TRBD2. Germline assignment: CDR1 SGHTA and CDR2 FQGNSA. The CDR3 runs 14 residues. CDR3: CASSIRTSTDTQYF. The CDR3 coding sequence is TGTGCCAGCAGCATACGGACTAGCACAGATACACAGTATTTT.

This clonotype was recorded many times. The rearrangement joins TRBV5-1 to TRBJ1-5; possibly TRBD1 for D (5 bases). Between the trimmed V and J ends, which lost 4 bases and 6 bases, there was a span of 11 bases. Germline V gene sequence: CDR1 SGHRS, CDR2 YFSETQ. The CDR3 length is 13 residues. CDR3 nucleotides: TGCGCCAGCAGCCCTCGTGGGGGTCAGCCCCAGCATTTT. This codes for CASSPRGGQPQHF.

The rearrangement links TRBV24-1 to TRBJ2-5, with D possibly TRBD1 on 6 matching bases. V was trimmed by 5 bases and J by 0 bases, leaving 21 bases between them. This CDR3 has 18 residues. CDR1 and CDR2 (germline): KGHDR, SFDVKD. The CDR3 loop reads CATSVSGGQTRDQETQYF. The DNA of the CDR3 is TGTGCCACCAGTGTGTCTGGGGGCCAAACGAGAGACCAAGAGACCCAGTACTTC.

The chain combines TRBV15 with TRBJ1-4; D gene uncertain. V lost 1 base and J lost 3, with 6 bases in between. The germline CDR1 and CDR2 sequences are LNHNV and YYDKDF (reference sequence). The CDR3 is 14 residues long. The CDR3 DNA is TGTGCCACCAGCAGAGCCGTACCTAATGAAAAACTGTTTTTT. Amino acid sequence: CATSRAVPNEKLFF.

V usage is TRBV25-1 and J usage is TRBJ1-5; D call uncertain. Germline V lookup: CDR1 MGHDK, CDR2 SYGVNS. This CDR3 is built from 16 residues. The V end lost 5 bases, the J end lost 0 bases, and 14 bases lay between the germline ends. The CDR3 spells CASSPTSGYSNQPQHF. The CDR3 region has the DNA TGTGCCAGCAGTCCCACCAGTGGATATAGCAATCAGCCCCAGCATTTT.